This TCR beta chain was recovered during a study of CD8 T cells in ankylosing spondylitis. Study results and limitations: Ankylosing spondylitis blood appeared to carry a characteristic TCR beta motif of roughly 8 highly homologous variants.

This clonotype was seen many times. What it recognizes is unknown. As the method for making TCR beta libraries, quantitative 5'-RACE with molecular barcodes was used. TCRdb fed the 5' RACE reads into MiXCR, producing one record per CDR3 protein. The sample lists about 540,000 distinct CDR3 sequences, roughly 13% seen once, with nearly 7% in the top ten. The receptor comes from a male donor with ankylosing spondylitis. The sample consisted of blood, either unsorted or a sorted T cell fraction (not recorded which).

For the CDR3, the DNA is TGCGCCAGCAGCTGGACAGACCACCATGAAAAACTGTTTTTT. Residues: CASSWTDHHEKLFF. The V call is TRBV5-1, the J call TRBJ1-4; a weak D match, TRBD1 (6 bases). Germline V CDR1 and CDR2: SGHRS, YFSETQ. Trimming removed 3 bases from V and 6 bases from J, with 12 bases in between. The CDR3 is 14 amino acids.